A selection of T cell receptor beta chains follows, all from one sample in a study of blood T cells in healthy people across ages. TCRdb recomputed calls from the 5' RACE reads with MiXCR, one row per CDR3 protein. Of some 920,000 distinct CDR3 sequences in the sample, roughly half were seen once. The sequenced material came from blood. The receptor set was obtained from a woman aged 55-70 years in good health. Both conserved end residues are part of each CDR3. D genes are given only for firm matches. The size entry is marked missing in some rows and otherwise reads once, few, many or a size class.

v_gene: TRBV20-1; abundance: NA; d_gene: NA; j_gene: TRBJ2-6; CDR3aa: CSVSRRETGSGANVLTF; CDR3nt: TGCAGTGTTTCGAGGAGGGAGACGGGGTCTGGGGCCAACGTCCTGACTTTC
v_gene: TRBV27; abundance: few; d_gene: NA; j_gene: TRBJ1-2; CDR3aa: CASSRTYGEHYGYTF; CDR3nt: TGTGCCAGCAGTCGGACGTATGGAGAACACTATGGCTACACCTTC
v_gene: TRBV6-5; abundance: NA; d_gene: NA; j_gene: TRBJ2-5; CDR3aa: CASSGGGQRDETQYF; CDR3nt: TGTGCCAGCAGTGGAGGAGGCCAAAGGGACGAGACCCAGTACTTC
v_gene: TRBV3-1; abundance: few; d_gene: NA; j_gene: TRBJ2-7; CDR3aa: CASSLSLGLASEQYF; CDR3nt: TGTGCCAGCAGCCTCTCTTTGGGTCTAGCCTCCGAGCAGTACTTC
v_gene: TRBV7-9; abundance: NA; d_gene: TRBD1; j_gene: TRBJ2-3; CDR3aa: CASIKYRGSTDTQYF; CDR3nt: TGTGCCAGCATCAAATACAGGGGAAGCACAGATACGCAGTATTTT
v_gene: TRBV10-3; abundance: few; d_gene: NA; j_gene: TRBJ2-2; CDR3aa: CAITPAPSRTGELFF; CDR3nt: TGTGCCATCACCCCGGCTCCATCGAGAACCGGGGAGCTGTTTTTT
v_gene: TRBV29-1; abundance: NA; d_gene: TRBD1; j_gene: TRBJ2-7; CDR3aa: CSVEGTGVDEQYF; CDR3nt: TGCAGCGTTGAGGGGACAGGGGTCGACGAGCAGTACTTC
v_gene: TRBV9; abundance: NA; d_gene: NA; j_gene: TRBJ2-7; CDR3aa: CASSVDGVEQYF; CDR3nt: TGTGCCAGCAGCGTAGACGGGGTCGAGCAGTACTTC
v_gene: TRBV9; abundance: NA; d_gene: TRBD1; j_gene: TRBJ2-7; CDR3aa: CASSVRTGWGEQYF; CDR3nt: TGTGCCAGCAGCGTTAGGACAGGGTGGGGCGAGCAGTACTTC
v_gene: TRBV28; abundance: NA; d_gene: TRBD1; j_gene: TRBJ1-5; CDR3aa: CASSPQGIGNQPQHF; CDR3nt: TGTGCCAGCAGTCCACAGGGGATAGGCAATCAGCCCCAGCATTTT
v_gene: TRBV28; abundance: few; d_gene: TRBD2; j_gene: TRBJ2-1; CDR3aa: CASSPAGTRPLDEQFF; CDR3nt: TGTGCCAGCAGTCCTGCCGGGACTAGACCCTTAGATGAGCAGTTCTTC
v_gene: TRBV6-2/TRBV6-3; abundance: NA; d_gene: NA; j_gene: TRBJ2-5; CDR3aa: CASSYSAGAQETQYF; CDR3nt: TGTGCCAGCAGTTACTCTGCTGGGGCACAAGAGACCCAGTACTTC
v_gene: TRBV9; abundance: few; d_gene: TRBD1; j_gene: TRBJ2-3; CDR3aa: CASSPRTGWDTQYF; CDR3nt: TGTGCCAGCAGCCCTCGGACAGGGTGGGATACGCAGTATTTT
v_gene: TRBV11-2; abundance: few; d_gene: NA; j_gene: TRBJ2-6; CDR3aa: CASSSTAGANVLTF; CDR3nt: TGTGCCAGCAGCTCGACAGCTGGGGCCAACGTCCTGACTTTC
v_gene: TRBV11-2; abundance: NA; d_gene: NA; j_gene: TRBJ1-1; CDR3aa: CASSLDPGGNTEAFF; CDR3nt: TGTGCCAGCAGCTTAGATCCCGGGGGGAACACTGAAGCTTTCTTT
v_gene: TRBV3-1; abundance: NA; d_gene: NA; j_gene: TRBJ2-1; CDR3aa: CASSQDLASRHNEQFF; CDR3nt: TGTGCCAGCAGCCAAGATTTAGCTAGCAGACACAATGAGCAGTTCTTC
v_gene: TRBV5-1; abundance: NA; d_gene: TRBD2; j_gene: TRBJ2-1; CDR3aa: CASSLTGLAVNEQFF; CDR3nt: TGCGCCAGCAGCTTGACCGGACTAGCGGTCAATGAGCAGTTCTTC
v_gene: TRBV15; abundance: NA; d_gene: TRBD2; j_gene: TRBJ2-1; CDR3aa: CATSRDSRGWAGGRNEQFF; CDR3nt: TGTGCCACCAGCAGAGATTCTCGGGGTTGGGCGGGAGGCCGTAATGAGCAGTTCTTC
v_gene: TRBV29-1; abundance: NA; d_gene: NA; j_gene: TRBJ1-2; CDR3aa: CSVERATNYGYTF; CDR3nt: TGCAGCGTTGAACGGGCTACTAACTATGGCTACACCTTC
v_gene: TRBV29-1; abundance: few; d_gene: NA; j_gene: TRBJ2-1; CDR3aa: CSVGIATYNEQFF; CDR3nt: TGCAGCGTTGGAATAGCGACCTACAATGAGCAGTTCTTC
v_gene: TRBV6-2/TRBV6-3; abundance: NA; d_gene: NA; j_gene: TRBJ2-5; CDR3aa: CASKTGETQYF; CDR3nt: TGTGCCAGCAAGACCGGTGAGACCCAGTACTTC
v_gene: TRBV7-2; abundance: NA; d_gene: TRBD1; j_gene: TRBJ2-7; CDR3aa: CASSLSGTGLEQYF; CDR3nt: TGTGCCAGCAGCTTATCCGGGACAGGGTTAGAGCAGTACTTC
v_gene: TRBV20-1; abundance: NA; d_gene: NA; j_gene: TRBJ2-3; CDR3aa: CSARGPSTDTQYF; CDR3nt: TGCAGTGCTAGAGGACCATCCACAGATACGCAGTATTTT
v_gene: TRBV3-1; abundance: NA; d_gene: TRBD2; j_gene: TRBJ2-3; CDR3aa: CASKPMAGVNPDTQYF; CDR3nt: TGTGCCAGCAAACCCATGGCGGGAGTGAACCCAGATACGCAGTATTTT
v_gene: TRBV12-3/TRBV12-4; abundance: NA; d_gene: NA; j_gene: TRBJ1-2; CDR3aa: CASSPQGDYYGYTF; CDR3nt: TGTGCCAGCAGCCCCCAGGGAGACTACTATGGCTACACCTTC
v_gene: TRBV20-1; abundance: NA; d_gene: NA; j_gene: TRBJ2-6; CDR3aa: CSARGNYSGANVLTF; CDR3nt: TGCAGTGCTAGAGGCAATTACTCTGGGGCCAACGTCCTGACTTTC
v_gene: TRBV4-2; abundance: NA; d_gene: NA; j_gene: TRBJ2-3; CDR3aa: CASSQDPQGNIASWTDTQYF; CDR3nt: TGTGCCAGCAGCCAAGACCCACAGGGAAATATTGCCTCGTGGACAGATACGCAGTATTTT
v_gene: TRBV7-9; abundance: NA; d_gene: TRBD1; j_gene: TRBJ2-3; CDR3aa: CASSLDEGATQYF; CDR3nt: TGTGCCAGCAGCTTAGATGAGGGGGCTACGCAGTATTTT
v_gene: TRBV7-9; abundance: once; d_gene: NA; j_gene: TRBJ1-4; CDR3aa: CASNFTGWSTENEKLFF; CDR3nt: TGTGCCAGCAACTTTACGGGGTGGTCGACAGAGAATGAAAAACTGTTTTTT
v_gene: TRBV7-7; abundance: NA; d_gene: TRBD2; j_gene: TRBJ2-1; CDR3aa: CASSPRLAGEYNEQFF; CDR3nt: TGTGCCAGCAGCCCAAGACTAGCGGGAGAGTACAATGAGCAGTTCTTC
v_gene: TRBV29-1; abundance: NA; d_gene: NA; j_gene: TRBJ2-1; CDR3aa: CSVGRVRDNEQFF; CDR3nt: TGCAGCGTTGGGAGGGTACGGGACAATGAGCAGTTCTTC
v_gene: TRBV20-1; abundance: NA; d_gene: NA; j_gene: TRBJ2-1; CDR3aa: CSASRTDSDEQFF; CDR3nt: TGCAGTGCTAGTCGGACAGATTCTGATGAGCAGTTCTTC
v_gene: TRBV4-3; abundance: NA; d_gene: NA; j_gene: TRBJ1-1; CDR3aa: CASSLTFGHTEAFF; CDR3nt: TGCGCCAGCAGTCTAACATTCGGACACACTGAAGCTTTCTTT
v_gene: TRBV4-1; abundance: once; d_gene: TRBD1; j_gene: TRBJ1-5; CDR3aa: CASTPLPGQGRQPQHF; CDR3nt: TGCGCCAGCACCCCACTGCCGGGACAGGGGAGGCAGCCCCAGCATTTT
v_gene: TRBV29-1; abundance: NA; d_gene: TRBD2; j_gene: TRBJ2-3; CDR3aa: CSVVFGYSAGATTDTQYF; CDR3nt: TGCAGCGTTGTCTTTGGATATTCAGCGGGAGCCACCACAGATACGCAGTATTTT
v_gene: TRBV7-2; abundance: few; d_gene: NA; j_gene: TRBJ1-4; CDR3aa: CASRNRVEEKLFF; CDR3nt: TGTGCCAGCAGAAACAGGGTAGAAGAAAAACTGTTTTTT
v_gene: TRBV7-9; abundance: NA; d_gene: TRBD2; j_gene: TRBJ2-7; CDR3aa: CASSPPRGRARYEQYF; CDR3nt: TGTGCCAGCAGCCCCCCGAGAGGGAGGGCCCGTTACGAGCAGTACTTC
v_gene: TRBV7-9; abundance: few; d_gene: NA; j_gene: TRBJ1-4; CDR3aa: CASNLDVDEKLFF; CDR3nt: TGTGCCAGCAACTTAGACGTTGATGAAAAACTGTTTTTT
v_gene: TRBV10-1; abundance: NA; d_gene: NA; j_gene: TRBJ2-2; CDR3aa: CASSDDQLNTGELFF; CDR3nt: TGCGCCAGCAGTGATGACCAGTTGAACACCGGGGAGCTGTTTTTT
v_gene: TRBV20-1; abundance: NA; d_gene: TRBD2; j_gene: TRBJ2-3; CDR3aa: CSARDATGAGDTQYF; CDR3nt: TGCAGTGCTAGAGATGCAACGGGAGCGGGGGATACGCAGTATTTT
v_gene: TRBV7-2; abundance: few; d_gene: NA; j_gene: TRBJ2-4; CDR3aa: CASSLSPTTTTIQYF; CDR3nt: TGTGCCAGCAGCTTATCTCCCACTACGACGACCATTCAGTACTTC
v_gene: TRBV4-1; abundance: NA; d_gene: TRBD1; j_gene: TRBJ2-4; CDR3aa: CASSPNLQGGGYIQYF; CDR3nt: TGCGCCAGCAGCCCGAACCTACAGGGGGGAGGTTACATTCAGTACTTC
v_gene: TRBV10-3; abundance: few; d_gene: NA; j_gene: TRBJ2-3; CDR3aa: CAISETPGEADTQYF; CDR3nt: TGTGCCATCAGTGAGACTCCGGGAGAAGCAGATACGCAGTATTTT
v_gene: TRBV29-1; abundance: NA; d_gene: TRBD2; j_gene: TRBJ2-1; CDR3aa: CSVEDIKRDSYDEQFF; CDR3nt: TGCAGCGTTGAAGATATCAAGCGGGACTCCTACGATGAGCAGTTCTTC
v_gene: TRBV20-1; abundance: NA; d_gene: NA; j_gene: TRBJ2-7; CDR3aa: CSASRRARLSEQYF; CDR3nt: TGCAGTGCTAGCAGGCGGGCTCGCCTCTCCGAGCAGTACTTC
v_gene: TRBV29-1; abundance: many; d_gene: NA; j_gene: TRBJ2-7; CDR3aa: CSVRTASVHEQYF; CDR3nt: TGCAGCGTTCGGACTGCCTCCGTCCACGAGCAGTACTTC
v_gene: TRBV7-9; abundance: NA; d_gene: TRBD1; j_gene: TRBJ2-7; CDR3aa: CASSPRDRSTYEQYF; CDR3nt: TGTGCCAGCAGCCCGCGGGACAGGAGCACCTACGAGCAGTACTTC
v_gene: TRBV2; abundance: few; d_gene: NA; j_gene: TRBJ2-7; CDR3aa: CASSEQERGGYEQYF; CDR3nt: TGTGCCAGCAGTGAACAGGAGAGAGGGGGGTACGAGCAGTACTTC
v_gene: TRBV4-1; abundance: NA; d_gene: NA; j_gene: TRBJ2-5; CDR3aa: CASSSVSLPETQYF; CDR3nt: TGCGCCAGCAGCTCTGTCTCCCTCCCAGAGACCCAGTACTTC
v_gene: TRBV4-2; abundance: NA; d_gene: NA; j_gene: TRBJ1-2; CDR3aa: CASSQDLQTTRLYGYTF; CDR3nt: TGTGCCAGCAGCCAAGATCTGCAGACTACGCGCCTCTATGGCTACACCTTC